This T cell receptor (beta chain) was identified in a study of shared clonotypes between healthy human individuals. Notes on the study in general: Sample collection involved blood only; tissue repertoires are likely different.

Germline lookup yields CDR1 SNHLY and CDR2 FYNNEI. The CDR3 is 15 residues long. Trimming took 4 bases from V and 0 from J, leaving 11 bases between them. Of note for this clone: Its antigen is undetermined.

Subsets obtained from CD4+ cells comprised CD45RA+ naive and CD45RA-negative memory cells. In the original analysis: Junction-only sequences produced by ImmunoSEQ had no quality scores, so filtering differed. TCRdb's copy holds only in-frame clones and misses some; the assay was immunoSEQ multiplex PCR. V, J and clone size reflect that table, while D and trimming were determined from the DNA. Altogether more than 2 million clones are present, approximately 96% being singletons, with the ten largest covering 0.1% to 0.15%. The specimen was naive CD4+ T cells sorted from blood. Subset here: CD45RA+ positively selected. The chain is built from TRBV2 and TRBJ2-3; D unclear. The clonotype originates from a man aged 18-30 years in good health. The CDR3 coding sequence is TGTGCCAGCAGTGTCGACGGTTCTAGCACAGATACGCAGTATTTT. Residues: CASSVDGSSTDTQYF.